This entry describes one T cell receptor beta chain. Its cognate antigen is unknown. Sequencing was at survey level. The data were produced by immunoSEQ multiplex PCR, yet TCRdb's version contains in-frame clones alone and is incomplete. Among 55,000 to 80,000 clones listed, over 65% were seen once. Trimming cost V 2 bases and J 2 bases, with 7 bases left between them. CDR3 length: 13 residues. Looked up from germline, CDR1 is SGHDT and CDR2 is YYEEEE. The data are from a study of pediatric ulcerative colitis. Study-wide points: No controls had the two rectal clonotypes shared by ulcerative colitis patients. Blood-rectal clonal overlap within each person was significantly higher in ulcerative colitis patients than controls.

The V gene is TRBV5-6, the J gene TRBJ1-2; D ambiguous. The sequence came from a boy younger than 18 with moderate ulcerative colitis. Sample: blood. CDR3 residues: CASSLGQNYGYTF. CDR3 in DNA: TGTGCCAGCAGCTTAGGTCAGAACTATGGCTACACCTTC.